This T cell receptor (beta chain) was identified during a study of T cell responses to AZD1222 COVID-19 vaccine. Study results and limitations: Close to half of spike-specific TCRs reportedly recognize unmutated variant regions.

Assay: immunoSEQ multiplex PCR; the TCRdb copy retains only in-frame clones and omits some. The data show approximately 150,000 clones, with approximately 88% seen just once and approximately 1% held by the top ten. Germline CDR1 MNHNY, CDR2 SVGAGI (reference sequence). Trimming removed 2 bases at V and 3 bases at J, with 10 bases between. The CDR3 spans 14 residues. This clone has just one count. Its antigen is still unknown. V is TRBV6-6 and J is TRBJ1-2; a possible D gene is TRBD1 (5 bases). This material consisted of peripheral blood, taken 28 days after the second AZD1222 dose. The receptor's source is an adult who received the AZD1222 COVID-19 vaccine. CDR3 in DNA: TGTGCCAGCAGTTACGTCCCGGGGGACTATGGCTACACCTTC. This translates into CASSYVPGDYGYTF.